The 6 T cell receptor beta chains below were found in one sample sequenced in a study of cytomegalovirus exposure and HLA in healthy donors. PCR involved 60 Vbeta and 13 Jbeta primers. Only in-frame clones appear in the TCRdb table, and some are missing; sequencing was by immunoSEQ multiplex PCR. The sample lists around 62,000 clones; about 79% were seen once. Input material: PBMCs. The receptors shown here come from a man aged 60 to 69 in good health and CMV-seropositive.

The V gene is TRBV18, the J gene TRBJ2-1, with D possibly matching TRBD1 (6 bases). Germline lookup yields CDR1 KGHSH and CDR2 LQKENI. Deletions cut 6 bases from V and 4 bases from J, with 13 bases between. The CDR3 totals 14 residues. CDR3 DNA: TGTGCCAGCTCCTCGCAGGGGCCGTACAATGAGCAGTTCTTC. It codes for CASSSQGPYNEQFF.

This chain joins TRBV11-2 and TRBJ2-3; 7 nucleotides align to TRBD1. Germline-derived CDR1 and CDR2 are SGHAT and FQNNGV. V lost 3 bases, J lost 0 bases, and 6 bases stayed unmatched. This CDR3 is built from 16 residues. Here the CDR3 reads CASSFYPGQSTDTQYF. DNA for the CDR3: TGTGCCAGCAGCTTCTACCCGGGACAGAGCACAGATACGCAGTATTTT.

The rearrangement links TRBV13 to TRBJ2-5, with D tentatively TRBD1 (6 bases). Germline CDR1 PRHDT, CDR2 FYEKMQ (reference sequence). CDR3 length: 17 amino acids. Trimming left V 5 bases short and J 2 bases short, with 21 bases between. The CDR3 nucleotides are TGTGCCAGCAGCCCTAAAAGGGGGACGGCAAATCAAGAGACCCAGTACTTC. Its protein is CASSPKRGTANQETQYF. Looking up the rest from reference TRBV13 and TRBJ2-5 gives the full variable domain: AAGVIQSPRHLIKEKRETATLKCYPIPRHDTVYWYQQGPGQDPQFLISFYEKMQSDKGSIPDRFSAQQFSDYHSELNMSSLELGDSALYFCASSPKRGTANQETQYFGPGTRLLVL.

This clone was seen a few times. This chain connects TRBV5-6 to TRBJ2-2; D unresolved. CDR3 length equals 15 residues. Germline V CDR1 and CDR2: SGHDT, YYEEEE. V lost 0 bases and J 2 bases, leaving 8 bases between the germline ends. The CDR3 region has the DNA TGTGCCAGCAGCTTGGGGCAGGTCAACACCGGGGAGCTGTTTTTT. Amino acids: CASSLGQVNTGELFF.

The CDR3 loop is CASSQDAPPRWSPQHF. In DNA form, the CDR3 reads TGCGCCAGCAGCCAAGACGCGCCACCCCGTTGGTCGCCCCAGCATTTT. The V gene is TRBV4-1, the J gene TRBJ1-5; D is unresolved. The CDR3 contains 16 residues. V was cut by 0 bases and J by 9 bases, with 18 bases left in between. Germline V gene sequence: CDR1 MGHRA, CDR2 YSYEKL.

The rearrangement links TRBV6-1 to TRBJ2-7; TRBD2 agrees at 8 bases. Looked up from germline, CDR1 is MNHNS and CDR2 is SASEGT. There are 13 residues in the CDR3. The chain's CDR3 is CATTVAGSREQYF. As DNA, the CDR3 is TGTGCTACCACGGTAGCGGGAAGTAGGGAGCAGTACTTC.